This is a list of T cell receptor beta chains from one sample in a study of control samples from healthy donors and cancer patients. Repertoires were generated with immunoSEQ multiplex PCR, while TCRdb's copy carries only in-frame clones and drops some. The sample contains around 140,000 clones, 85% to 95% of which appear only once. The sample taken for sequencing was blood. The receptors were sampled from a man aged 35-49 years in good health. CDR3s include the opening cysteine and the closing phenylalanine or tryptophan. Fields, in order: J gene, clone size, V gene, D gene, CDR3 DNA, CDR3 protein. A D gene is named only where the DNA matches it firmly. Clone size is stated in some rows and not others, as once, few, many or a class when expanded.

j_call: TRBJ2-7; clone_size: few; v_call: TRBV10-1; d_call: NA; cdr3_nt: TGCGCCAGCAGTGAGTTTCCTAGCTCCTACGAGCAGTACTTC; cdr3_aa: CASSEFPSSYEQYF
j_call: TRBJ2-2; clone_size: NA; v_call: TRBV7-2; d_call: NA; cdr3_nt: TGTGCCAGCAGCTTAGACAGGGTTCCCGGGGAGCTGTTTTTT; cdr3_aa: CASSLDRVPGELFF
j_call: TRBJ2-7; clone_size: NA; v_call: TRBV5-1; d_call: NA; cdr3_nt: TGCGCCAGCAGCTTGATCGCTCAGGGGGGGACCTACGAGCAGTACTTC; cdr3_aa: CASSLIAQGGTYEQYF
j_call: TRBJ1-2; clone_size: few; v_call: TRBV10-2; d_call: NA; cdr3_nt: TGCGCCAGCTCCGACAGGAGCTATGGCTACACCTTC; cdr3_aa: CASSDRSYGYTF
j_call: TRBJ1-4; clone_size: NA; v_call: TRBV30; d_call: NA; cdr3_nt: TGTGCCTGGGGCACAACTAATGAAAAACTGTTTTTT; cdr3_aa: CAWGTTNEKLFF
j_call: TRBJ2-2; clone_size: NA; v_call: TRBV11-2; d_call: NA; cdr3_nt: TGTGCCAGCACCCACCTGGGGAGACCGAACACCGGGGAGCTGTTTTTT; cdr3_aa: CASTHLGRPNTGELFF
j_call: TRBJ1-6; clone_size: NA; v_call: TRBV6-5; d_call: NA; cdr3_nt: TGTGCCAGCAAGATAGGCTCCTATAATTCACCCCTCCACTTT; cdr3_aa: CASKIGSYNSPLHF
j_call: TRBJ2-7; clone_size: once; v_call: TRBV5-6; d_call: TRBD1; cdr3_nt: TGTGCCAGCAGCTTACAGGGGTGGTACGAGCAGTACTTC; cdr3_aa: CASSLQGWYEQYF
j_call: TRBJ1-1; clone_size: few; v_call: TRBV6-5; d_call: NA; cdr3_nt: TGTGCCAGCAGTCCAGGGGTCGCGGGGACTGAAGCTTTCTTT; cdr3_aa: CASSPGVAGTEAFF
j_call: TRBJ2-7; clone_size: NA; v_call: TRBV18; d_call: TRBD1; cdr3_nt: TGTGCCAGCTCAACAGGGGGGCGGGACGAGCAGTACTTC; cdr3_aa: CASSTGGRDEQYF
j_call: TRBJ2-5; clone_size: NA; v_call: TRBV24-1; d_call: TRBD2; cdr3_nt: TGTGCCACCAGGGGAGCGGGAGAAAAAGAGACCCAGTACTTC; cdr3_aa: CATRGAGEKETQYF
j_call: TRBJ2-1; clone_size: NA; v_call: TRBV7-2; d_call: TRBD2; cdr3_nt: TGTGCCAGCAGCCCGAGGGGACTAGCGGGATCAAATGAGCAGTTCTTC; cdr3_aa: CASSPRGLAGSNEQFF
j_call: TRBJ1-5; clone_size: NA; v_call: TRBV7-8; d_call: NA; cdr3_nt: TGTGCCAGCAGCTTAGCGCCTGGGCAGACGATAGGGCAGCCCCAGCATTTT; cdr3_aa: CASSLAPGQTIGQPQHF
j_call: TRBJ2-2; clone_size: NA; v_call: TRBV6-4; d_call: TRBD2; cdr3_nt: TGTGCCAGCAGTGAAGGCCTAGCGGACTCCCTCGGGGAGCTGTTTTTT; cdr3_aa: CASSEGLADSLGELFF
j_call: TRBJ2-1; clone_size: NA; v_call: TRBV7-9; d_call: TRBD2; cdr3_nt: TGTGCCAGCAGCTGGCGGACTAGCGGGAGTCCGGGTGAGCAGTTCTTC; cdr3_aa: CASSWRTSGSPGEQFF
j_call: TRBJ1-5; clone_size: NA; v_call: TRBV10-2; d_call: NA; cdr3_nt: TGCGCCAGCAGTGTGGGCAGTTATCAGCCCCAGCATTTT; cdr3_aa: CASSVGSYQPQHF
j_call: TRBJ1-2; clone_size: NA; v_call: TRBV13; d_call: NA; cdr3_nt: TGTGCCAGCAGCCCCGGTCAGGGGTTGGACTCTAACTATGGCTACACCTTC; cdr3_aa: CASSPGQGLDSNYGYTF
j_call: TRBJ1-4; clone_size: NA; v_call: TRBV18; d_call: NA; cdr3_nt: TGTGCCAGCTCACCCCTGGACGGATCTAATGAAAAACTGTTTTTT; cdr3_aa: CASSPLDGSNEKLFF
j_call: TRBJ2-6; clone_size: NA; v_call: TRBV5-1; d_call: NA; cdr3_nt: TGCGCCAGCAGCTTGGAAGGTAAAAGGTGGGCCAACGTCCTGACTTTC; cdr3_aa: CASSLEGKRWANVLTF
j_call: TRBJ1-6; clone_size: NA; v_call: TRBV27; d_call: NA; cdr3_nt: TGTGCCAGCAGTCCTCGGGACGGAGCTAATTCACCCCTCCACTTT; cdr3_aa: CASSPRDGANSPLHF
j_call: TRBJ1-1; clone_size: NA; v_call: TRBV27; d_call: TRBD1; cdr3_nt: TGTGCCAGCAGTTTAGAGGGGGCGCCCACTGAAGCTTTCTTT; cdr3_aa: CASSLEGAPTEAFF
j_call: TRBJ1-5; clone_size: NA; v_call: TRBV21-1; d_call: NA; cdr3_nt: TGTGCCAGCAGACGGGAAGGGGACAGCGCTAATAGCAATCAGCCCCAGCATTTT; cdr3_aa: CASRREGDSANSNQPQHF
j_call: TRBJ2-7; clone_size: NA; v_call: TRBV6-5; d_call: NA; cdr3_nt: TGTGCCACTGCCAGGGCAGGGAACTACGAGCAGTACTTC; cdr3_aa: CATARAGNYEQYF
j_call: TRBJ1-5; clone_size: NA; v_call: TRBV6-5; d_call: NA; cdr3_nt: TGTGCCAGCAGTCCCGGGGGGGGAAATCAGCCCCAGCATTTT; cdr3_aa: CASSPGGGNQPQHF
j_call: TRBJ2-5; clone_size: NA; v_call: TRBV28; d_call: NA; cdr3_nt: TGTGCCAGCAGTTGGCCCCCAAGTAGTGGGAGGAAGACCCAGTACTTC; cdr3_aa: CASSWPPSSGRKTQYF
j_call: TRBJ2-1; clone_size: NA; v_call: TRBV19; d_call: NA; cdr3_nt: TGTGCCAGTAGTACGATACTCACTAGCTCGGGGCAGTTCTTC; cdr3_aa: CASSTILTSSGQFF
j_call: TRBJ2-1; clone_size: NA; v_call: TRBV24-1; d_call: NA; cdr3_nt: TGTGCCACCAGTGATTTGTCTACCACGTACAATGAGCAGTTCTTC; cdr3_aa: CATSDLSTTYNEQFF
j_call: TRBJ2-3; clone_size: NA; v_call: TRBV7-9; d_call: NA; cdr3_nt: TGTGCCAGCAGACACGACACAGATACGCAGTATTTT; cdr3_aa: CASRHDTDTQYF
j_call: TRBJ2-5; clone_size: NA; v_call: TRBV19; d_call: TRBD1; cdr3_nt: TGTGCCAGTAGCTCATCGACAGGGTTCGTGGAGACCCAGTACTTC; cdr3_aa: CASSSSTGFVETQYF
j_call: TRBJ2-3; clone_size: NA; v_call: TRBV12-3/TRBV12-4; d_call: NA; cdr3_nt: TGTGCCAGCAGTTTTTGGCGGACAGATACGCAGTATTTT; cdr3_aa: CASSFWRTDTQYF
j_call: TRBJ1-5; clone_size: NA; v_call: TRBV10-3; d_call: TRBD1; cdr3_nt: TGTGCCACCGGGACAGTTAATAGCAATCAGCCCCAGCATTTT; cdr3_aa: CATGTVNSNQPQHF
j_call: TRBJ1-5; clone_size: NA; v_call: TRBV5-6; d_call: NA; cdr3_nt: TGTGCCAGCAGCTTGGGAGGGAGCAATCAGCCCCAGCATTTT; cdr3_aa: CASSLGGSNQPQHF
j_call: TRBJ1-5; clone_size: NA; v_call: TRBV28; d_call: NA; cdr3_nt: TGTGCCAGCAGTTTAAGAGGCTGGGATCAGCCCCAGCATTTT; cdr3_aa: CASSLRGWDQPQHF
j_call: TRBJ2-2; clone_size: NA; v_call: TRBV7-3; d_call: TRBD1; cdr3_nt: TGTGCCAGCAGCTTATATGGGACAGGAGGAATGAACACCGGGGAGCTGTTTTTT; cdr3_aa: CASSLYGTGGMNTGELFF
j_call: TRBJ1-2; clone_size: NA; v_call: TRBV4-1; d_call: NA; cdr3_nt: TGCGCCAGCAGCCAAGTTTTCGGACGAGCTAACTATGGCTACACCTTC; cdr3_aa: CASSQVFGRANYGYTF
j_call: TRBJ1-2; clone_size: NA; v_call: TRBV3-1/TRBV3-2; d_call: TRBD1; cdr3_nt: TGTGCCAGCAGCCCGGAGTTCGACAGGGAGGCCTATGGCTACACCTTC; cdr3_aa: CASSPEFDREAYGYTF
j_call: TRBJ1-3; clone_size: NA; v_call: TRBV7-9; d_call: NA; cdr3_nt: TGTGCCACCCGGACCCTCTCTGGAAACACCATATATTTT; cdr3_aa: CATRTLSGNTIYF
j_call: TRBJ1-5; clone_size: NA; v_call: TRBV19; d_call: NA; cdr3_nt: TGTGCCAGTAGTCCCCACCCGGCAGGGCTGAATCAGCCCCAGCATTTT; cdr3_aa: CASSPHPAGLNQPQHF
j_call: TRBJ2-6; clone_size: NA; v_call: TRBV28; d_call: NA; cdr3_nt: TGTGCCAGCAGTGGTGCCCCAGGACAGCCTGGGGCCAACGTCCTGACTTTC; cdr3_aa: CASSGAPGQPGANVLTF
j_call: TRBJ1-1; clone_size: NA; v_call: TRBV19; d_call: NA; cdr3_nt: TGTGCCAGTTCGGGAGGAGTGATCACTGAAGCTTTCTTT; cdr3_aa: CASSGGVITEAFF
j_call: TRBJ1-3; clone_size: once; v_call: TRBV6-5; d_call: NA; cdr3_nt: TGTGCCAGCAGTTACTCGATGGACTCTGGAAACACCATATATTTT; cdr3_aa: CASSYSMDSGNTIYF